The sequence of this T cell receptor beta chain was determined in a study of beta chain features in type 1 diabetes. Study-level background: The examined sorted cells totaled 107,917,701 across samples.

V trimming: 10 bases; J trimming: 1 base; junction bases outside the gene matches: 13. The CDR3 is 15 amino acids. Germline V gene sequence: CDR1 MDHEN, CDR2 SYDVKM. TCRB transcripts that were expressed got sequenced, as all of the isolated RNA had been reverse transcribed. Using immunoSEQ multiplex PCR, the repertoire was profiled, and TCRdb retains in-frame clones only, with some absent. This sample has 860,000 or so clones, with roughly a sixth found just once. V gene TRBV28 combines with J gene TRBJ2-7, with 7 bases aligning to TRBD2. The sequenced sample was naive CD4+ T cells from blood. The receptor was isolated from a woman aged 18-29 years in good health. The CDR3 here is CATARGGGISYEQYF. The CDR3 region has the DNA TGTGCCACCGCACGGGGCGGGGGAATTTCCTACGAGCAGTACTTC.